This T cell receptor (beta chain) was documented in a study of OX40 agonist ivuxolimab in advanced cancers. Study observations and caveats: The mean number of expanded clones was higher in CD8+ T cells than in CD4+.

V lost 5 bases to trimming and J lost 8 bases, with 21 bases between them. The CDR3 totals 15 residues. The germline V gene encodes CDR1 SGHAT and CDR2 FQNNGV. Using immunoSEQ multiplex PCR, the repertoire was profiled, and TCRdb retains in-frame clones only, with some absent. The table lists under 100,000 clones, 85% to 95% of them singletons. Points on this clone: The antigen remains unidentified.

Sequences were derived from CD4+ or CD8+ T cells sorted from blood, sampled in a trial of the OX40 agonist ivuxolimab. The TCR originated in an adult with an advanced solid tumor such as melanoma, head and neck, liver or kidney cancer. This chain uses TRBV11-2 with TRBJ1-2; D might be TRBD1 (5 bases). The CDR3 reads CASSAVDGRRDGYTF. The CDR3 coding sequence is TGTGCCAGCAGCGCGGTGGACGGACGGAGGGACGGCTACACCTTC.